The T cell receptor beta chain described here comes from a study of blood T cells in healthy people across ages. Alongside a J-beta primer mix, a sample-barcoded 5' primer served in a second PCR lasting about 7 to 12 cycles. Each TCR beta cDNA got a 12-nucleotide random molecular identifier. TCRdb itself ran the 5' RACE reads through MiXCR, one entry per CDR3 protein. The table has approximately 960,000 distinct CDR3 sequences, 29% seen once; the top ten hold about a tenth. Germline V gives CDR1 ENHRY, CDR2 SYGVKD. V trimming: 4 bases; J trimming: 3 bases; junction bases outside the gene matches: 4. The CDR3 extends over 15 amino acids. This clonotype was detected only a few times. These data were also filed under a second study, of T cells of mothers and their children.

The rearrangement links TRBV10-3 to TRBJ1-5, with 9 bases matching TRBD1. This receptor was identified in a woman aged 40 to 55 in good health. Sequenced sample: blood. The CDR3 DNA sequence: TGTGCCATCAGTGCTGGACAGGGGCTCAATCAGCCCCAGCATTTT. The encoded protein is CAISAGQGLNQPQHF.